The TCR beta chain under discussion was sequenced for a study of early T cells in non-severe SARS-CoV-2 infection. This clonotype has a count of ten or more. TCRdb recomputed calls from the 5' RACE reads with MiXCR, one row per CDR3 protein. The data hold about 36,000 distinct CDR3 sequences, with 8.5% to 10% observed a single time. What was sequenced was whole blood. This receptor was obtained from an adult who was a healthcare worker with PCR-confirmed SARS-CoV-2 infection or an uninfected control (not recorded which).

Here the CDR3 DNA reads TGCGCCAGCAGCGCCACACTAGCGGGGGGATCCTACGAGCAGTACTTC. This translates into CASSATLAGGSYEQYF. V usage is TRBV5-1 and J usage is TRBJ2-7, with 12 positions matching TRBD2. J gave up 1 base and V 4 bases, and 6 bases lay outside the gene matches. This CDR3 comprises 16 residues. The germline V gene has CDR1 SGHRS and CDR2 YFSETQ.